Each of the 11 T cell receptor beta chains below was sequenced from the same sample in a study of blood T cells in healthy people across ages. Then a second PCR, running roughly 6 to 12 cycles, was carried out with a sample-barcoded 5' primer and a J-beta primer mix. TCRdb passed the 5' RACE reads through MiXCR, listing each CDR3 protein once. The sample lists around 1,000,000 distinct CDR3 sequences, under 30% occurring once. These data are also associated with another study on T cells of mothers and their children.

The sequencing input was blood. The source of these receptors is a girl aged 2 to 9 in good health.

The gene calls are TRBV12-3 or TRBV12-4 and TRBJ2-5; D may be TRBD2 (6 bases). The CDR3 extends over 16 amino acids. The germline V and J ends were trimmed by 5 bases and 2 bases, with 18 bases remaining between them. CDR3 region: CASSAVNGGDQETQYF. CDR3 nucleotide sequence: TGTGCCAGCAGTGCCGTGAACGGCGGGGATCAAGAGACCCAGTACTTC.

This clonotype was observed a few times. The chain couples TRBV15 to TRBJ2-1; TRBD2 agrees at 7 bases. The V gene end was trimmed by 4 bases and the J gene end by 7 bases; junction bases not matched to a gene: 10. The CDR3 runs to 15 residues. Germline V CDR1 and CDR2: LNHNV, YYDKDF (reference sequence). The CDR3 region is CATSMVAGSGNEQFF. The CDR3 DNA reads TGTGCCACCAGCATGGTAGCGGGTAGCGGAAATGAGCAGTTCTTC.

This clonotype was picked up a small number of times. This sequence joins TRBV6-6 and TRBJ1-5; D perhaps matches TRBD1 (5 bases). The length of the CDR3 is 14 residues. CDR1 MNHNY and CDR2 SVGAGI come from the germline V gene (reference sequence). Trimming stripped 7 bases from V and 9 bases from J, with 19 bases between. As DNA, the CDR3 is TGTGCCAGCACCTCACAGGAGGTCCGCAGGCCCCAGCATTTT. Protein product: CASTSQEVRRPQHF.

J is TRBJ2-2 and V is TRBV29-1, with D hard to call. CDR3 length: 12 amino acids. The ends were cut back, 7 bases at V and 6 bases at J, with 12 bases in the middle. Germline lookup yields CDR1 SQVTM and CDR2 ANQGSEA. The CDR3 nucleotides are TGCAGCGCGTGGACCACAGCCGGGGAGCTGTTTTTT. This sequence encodes CSAWTTAGELFF.

The rearrangement uses TRBV7-2 and TRBJ2-3; 10 bases are shared with TRBD1. V was pared by 5 bases and J by 0 bases, with 8 bases of the junction left unmatched. The CDR3 contains 17 residues. Looked up from germline, CDR1 is SGHTA and CDR2 is FQGNSA. For the CDR3, the DNA is TGTGCCAGCAGCACCTGGGACAGGGGACGGAGCACAGATACGCAGTATTTT. The encoded protein is CASSTWDRGRSTDTQYF.

The V gene is TRBV21-1, the J gene TRBJ2-5; the D segment call TRBD1 is taken from the table without a DNA check. TRBV21-1 constitutes a pseudogene. The CDR3 is 16 amino acids. CDR3 nucleotide sequence: TGTGCCAGCAGCAGCCACGACAGGGGAGATACGGAGACCCAGTACTTC. Its translation: CASSSHDRGDTETQYF.

This clonotype came up once. As DNA, the CDR3 is TGTGCCAGCAGTGAAACCATAGACACTGAAGCTTTCTTT. Protein product: CASSETIDTEAFF. This chain connects TRBV2 to TRBJ1-1; D gene unclear. This CDR3 has 13 residues. CDR1 and CDR2 (germline): SNHLY, FYNNEI. Trimming removed 2 bases from V and 3 bases from J, with 7 bases in between. The whole variable domain, remainder taken from reference TRBV2 and TRBJ1-1, is EPEVTQTPSHQVTQMGQEVILRCVPISNHLYFYWYRQILGQKVEFLVSFYNNEISEKSEIFDDQFSVERPDGSNFTLKIRSTKLEDSAMYFCASSETIDTEAFFGQGTRLTVV.

In its sample, this clonotype was seen a few times. This chain connects TRBV7-2 to TRBJ2-5; no firm D call. Trimming removed 7 bases from V and 5 bases from J, with 17 bases in between. CDR1 and CDR2 from the germline V gene are SGHTA and FQGNSA. The CDR3 spans 14 residues. The CDR3 DNA reads TGTGCCAGCAACGTTACACCACCTTTTGAGACCCAGTACTTC. Translated: CASNVTPPFETQYF.

This clonotype has just a few counts. The V call is TRBV7-2, the J call TRBJ2-1; TRBD2 matches at 8 bases. Germline V gene sequence: CDR1 SGHTA, CDR2 FQGNSA. V was clipped by 5 bases and J by 1 base; unmatched bases: 7. This CDR3 comprises 16 residues. Written as DNA, the CDR3 is TGTGCCAGCAGCCCAAAACTAGCGGAATCCTACAATGAGCAGTTCTTC. It specifies CASSPKLAESYNEQFF. Based on the CDR3 plus reference TRBV7-2 and TRBJ2-1, the full variable domain is GAGVSQSPSNKVTEKGKDVELRCDPISGHTALYWYRQSLGQGLEFLIYFQGNSAPDKSGLPSDRFSAERTGGSVSTLTIQRTQQEDSAVYLCASSPKLAESYNEQFFGPGTRLTVL.

The CDR3 is CASRLDSLETQYF. For the CDR3, the DNA is TGTGCCAGCAGGCTAGATAGTTTGGAGACCCAGTACTTC. J is TRBJ2-5 and V is TRBV6-2 or TRBV6-3; D unclear. Trimming left V 6 bases short and J 5 bases short, with 13 bases between. CDR3 length equals 13 residues. Germline V gives CDR1 MNHEY, CDR2 SVGEGT.

This clonotype was counted a few times. The CDR3 region is CASSVTGLGSPLHF. CDR3 nucleotide sequence: TGTGCCAGCAGCGTAACAGGGCTGGGCTCACCCCTCCACTTT. The V gene is TRBV2, the J gene TRBJ1-6, with a tentative D call TRBD1 (6 bases). The CDR3 runs 14 residues. The germline V and J ends were trimmed by 6 bases and 10 bases, with 16 bases remaining between them. CDR1 SNHLY and CDR2 FYNNEI come from the germline V gene.